The 32 T cell receptor beta chains below come from one sample, sequenced in a study of glioma-infiltrating T cells. Using RNA template, CDR3s of TCR alpha and beta were amplified with iRepertoire arm-PCR. TCRdb reanalysed the multiplex PCR reads using MiXCR and keeps one entry per CDR3 protein. Of some 180,000 distinct CDR3 sequences detected, approximately 30% appear once; the ten largest clones hold around 21%. The sequenced sample was glioma tissue, nonneoplastic brain tissue, or PBMCs (not recorded which). The receptors shown here come from a human donor with low-grade glioma or glioblastoma, undergoing nonglioma brain surgery, or in good health (not recorded which).

This clonotype was seen many times. The chain employs TRBV18 and TRBJ2-3; tentative D call: TRBD2 (5 bases). Germline lookup yields CDR1 KGHSH and CDR2 LQKENI. CDR3 length: 13 residues. Trimming removed 5 bases at V and 0 bases at J, with 6 bases between. CDR3 sequence (DNA): TGTGCCAGCTCAGGCGGGAGCACAGATACGCAGTATTTT. Amino acids: CASSGGSTDTQYF.

This clonotype was seen at least ten times. The J gene is TRBJ2-7, the V gene TRBV2; D gene uncertain. Germline lookup yields CDR1 SNHLY and CDR2 FYNNEI. V gave up 3 bases and J gave up 0 bases, with 9 bases separating them. The CDR3 runs 14 residues. This CDR3 reads CASSDPTRSYEQYF. The CDR3 DNA reads TGTGCCAGCAGTGATCCTACCCGCTCCTACGAGCAGTACTTC.

This clonotype was seen ten or more times. J is TRBJ2-1 and V is TRBV12-3 or TRBV12-4, with 7 bases identical to TRBD1. V shed 6 bases and J 3 bases; nucleotides not matched to a gene: 5. The CDR3 runs 14 residues. The CDR3 nucleotides read TGTGCCAGCAGCTCAACAGGGGTCTACAATGAGCAGTTCTTC. Its protein is CASSSTGVYNEQFF.

This clonotype was seen repeatedly, ten times or more. The chain uses TRBV7-2 and TRBJ2-1, with 8 bases identical to TRBD1. Germline V gene data show CDR1 as SGHTA and CDR2 as FQGNSA. Trimming at V came to 4 bases and at J to 6 bases, leaving 8 bases not matched to a gene. The CDR3 is made up of 15 amino acids. Here the CDR3 reads CASSSGQGSSNEQFF. The CDR3 DNA is TGTGCCAGCAGCTCCGGACAGGGTAGCAGCAATGAGCAGTTCTTC.

This clonotype was counted ten times or more. The gene calls are TRBV19 and TRBJ1-3, with no clear D. In germline, CDR1 is LNHDA, CDR2 SQIVND (reference sequence). The V end lost 5 bases, the J end lost 0 bases, and 11 bases lay between the germline ends. The CDR3 loop spans 15 amino acids. The CDR3 here is CASSFTDISGNTIYF. The CDR3 DNA is TGTGCCAGTAGTTTCACAGACATCTCTGGAAACACCATATATTTT.

The rearrangement joins TRBV7-9 to TRBJ2-3; 13 bases align to TRBD2. V was pared by 4 bases and J by 5 bases, with 3 bases of the junction left unmatched. CDR1 is SEHNR and CDR2 is FQNEAQ in the germline V gene (reference sequence). The CDR3 covers 15 residues. CDR3 residues: CASSSRLAGGDTQYF. In DNA form, the CDR3 reads TGTGCCAGCAGCTCGAGACTAGCGGGAGGAGATACGCAGTATTTT.

This chain joins TRBV29-1 and TRBJ2-2, with D perhaps TRBD1 (6 bases). The CDR3 length is 13 residues. The ends were cut back, 3 bases at V and 4 bases at J, with 9 bases in the middle. Germline loops: CDR1 SQVTM, CDR2 ANQGSEA. The DNA for the CDR3 is TGCAGCGTTGACTTCAGGGGCACCGGGGAGCTGTTTTTT. Encoded protein: CSVDFRGTGELFF.

In the case of this clonotype: The junction differs from germline at one of its ends, possibly a read error. This sequence joins TRBV9 and TRBJ2-7, with D uncertain. The CDR3 loop spans 14 amino acids. Germline CDR1 and CDR2: SGDLS and YYNGEE. The DNA of the CDR3 is TGTGCCAGCAGAGTAGAAGCAGGTTCCTACGAGCAGTACTTC. Translating it yields CASRVEAGSYEQYF.

J is TRBJ2-7 and V is TRBV7-2, with 10 bases fitting TRBD2. CDR1 is SGHTA, CDR2 FQGNSA, per germline. The CDR3 extends over 15 amino acids. The J segment lost 4 bases and the V segment lost 3 bases, leaving 6 bases of the junction unmatched. The CDR3 nucleotides read TGTGCCAGCAGCTTTTCTAGCGGGAGTGCTTACGAGCAGTACTTC. It is translated as CASSFSSGSAYEQYF.

This clonotype has ten or more counts. This chain links TRBV4-1 with TRBJ2-7, with D perhaps matching TRBD2 (6 bases). This CDR3 comprises 14 residues. Trimming took off 1 base at V and 2 bases at J, with 9 bases between the two ends. CDR1 MGHRA and CDR2 YSYEKL come from the germline V gene. CDR3 sequence: CASSQAGDAYEQYF. DNA of the CDR3: TGCGCCAGCAGCCAAGCGGGGGACGCCTACGAGCAGTACTTC.

Of note for this clonotype: This could be a read error, since a much larger clone is one nucleotide away. The chain uses TRBV4-3 and TRBJ2-7; D remains unclear. This CDR3 spans 15 amino acids. Germline V lookup: CDR1 LGHNA, CDR2 YSLEER. CDR3 in amino acids: CASTQAKVGTYEQYF. The DNA of the CDR3 is TGCGCCAGCACCCAAGCCAAGGTCGGTACCTACGAGCAGTACTTC.

This clonotype was counted at least ten times. CDR3 DNA: TGTGCCACCAGCAGAGATTTGAGAGGGTTGAACGAGCAGTACTTC. Its translation is CATSRDLRGLNEQYF. The rearrangement uses TRBV15 and TRBJ2-7; tentative D call: TRBD2 (5 bases). The CDR3 sequence is 15 residues long. Per germline, CDR1 LNHNV and CDR2 YYDKDF (reference sequence). Trimming stripped 0 bases from V and 5 bases from J, with 14 bases between. Full variable domain (rest looked up from reference TRBV15 and TRBJ2-7): DAMVIQNPRYQVTQFGKPVTLSCSQTLNHNVMYWYQQKSSQAPKLLFHYYDKDFNNEADTPDNFQSRRPNTSFCFLDIRSPGLGDTAMYLCATSRDLRGLNEQYFGPGTRLTVT.

This clonotype was seen ten or more times. The chain uses TRBV7-9 and TRBJ2-1; the D gene could be TRBD1 or TRBD2 (6 bases each). The CDR3 spans 16 residues. Germline V gives CDR1 SEHNR, CDR2 FQNEAQ (reference sequence). Trimming removed 6 bases from V and 3 bases from J, with 18 bases in between. Written as DNA, the CDR3 is TGTGCCAGCAGACACGACGGGGGCGAACACTACAATGAGCAGTTCTTC. Protein: CASRHDGGEHYNEQFF. The full variable domain, its missing parts supplied by reference TRBV7-9 and TRBJ2-1, is DTGVSQNPRHKITKRGQNVTFRCDPISEHNRLYWYRQTLGQGPEFLTYFQNEAQLEKSRLLSDRFSAERPKGSFSTLEIQRTEQGDSAMYLCASRHDGGEHYNEQFFGPGTRLTVL.

This clonotype was counted at least ten times. The chain has TRBV20-1 and TRBJ2-3, with D hard to call. Trimming removed 0 bases at V and 4 bases at J, with 5 bases between. The germline V gene has CDR1 DFQATT and CDR2 SNEGSKA (reference sequence). This CDR3 spans 12 amino acids. The CDR3 coding sequence is TGCAGTGCTAGAGATGTCGCAGATACGCAGTATTTT. It is translated as CSARDVADTQYF.

V gene TRBV14 combines with J gene TRBJ2-2; D gene ambiguous. This CDR3 contains 14 residues. The germline V and J ends were trimmed by 0 bases and 6 bases, with 8 bases remaining between them. CDR1 is SGHDN, CDR2 FVKESK, per germline. For the CDR3, the DNA is TGTGCCAGCAGCCAAGATTATGGGGCCGGGGAGCTGTTTTTT. Translated: CASSQDYGAGELFF.

This clonotype has ten or more counts. The J gene is TRBJ1-2, the V gene TRBV29-1, with D possibly being TRBD1 (5 bases). V was cut by 4 bases and J by 8 bases, with 17 bases left in between. The CDR3 totals 13 residues. Germline CDR1 and CDR2: SQVTM and ANQGSEA. CDR3 residues: CSVGTFRARGYTF. CDR3 coding DNA: TGCAGCGTTGGGACATTTAGGGCCCGGGGCTACACCTTC. The whole variable domain, filled in from reference TRBV29-1 and TRBJ1-2, reads SAVISQKPSRDICQRGTSLTIQCQVDSQVTMMFWYRQQPGQSLTLIATANQGSEATYESGFVIDKFPISRPNLTFSTLTVSNMSPEDSSIYLCSVGTFRARGYTFGSGTRLTVV.

On this clonotype: This could be a read error, since a much larger clone is one nucleotide away. The rearrangement links TRBV18 to TRBJ2-5; weak D call: TRBD2 (5 bases). Trimming took off 0 bases at V and 14 bases at J, with 19 bases between the two ends. The CDR3 is made up of 14 amino acids. Germline CDR1 is KGHSH and CDR2 is LQKENI. The CDR3 protein is CASSPPVSGAAKYF. Here the CDR3 DNA reads TGTGCCAGCTCACCACCGGTAAGCGGTGCTGCGAAATACTTC.

This clonotype was observed many times. The chain carries TRBV6-1 and TRBJ2-5; D not resolved. This CDR3 contains 13 residues. V dropped 5 bases and J dropped 2 bases, with 9 bases sitting between them. The germline V gene encodes CDR1 MNHNS and CDR2 SASEGT. The CDR3 here is CASSKTHQETQYF. CDR3 DNA sequence: TGTGCCAGCAGTAAGACACATCAAGAGACCCAGTACTTC.

This clonotype was counted many times. The rearrangement joins TRBV20-1 to TRBJ2-7; TRBD1 aligns across 8 bases. V shed 3 bases, J shed 3 bases, and the junction held 10 bases outside the gene matches. The germline gives CDR1 DFQATT, CDR2 SNEGSKA (reference sequence). The CDR3 length is 15 residues. The CDR3 sequence: CSASLSDRGGYEQYF. CDR3 sequence (DNA): TGCAGTGCTAGCCTATCCGACAGGGGAGGCTACGAGCAGTACTTC.

For this clonotype: Just one base apart from a much larger clone, this may be a read error. The V call is TRBV19, the J call TRBJ1-5, with D maybe TRBD1 (6 bases). The CDR3 covers 16 residues. CDR1 is LNHDA and CDR2 is SQIVND in the germline V gene (reference sequence). The DNA of the CDR3 is TGTGCCAGAAGTATTTTACAGGGATATAGCAATCAGCCCCAGCATTTT. Translating gives CARSILQGYSNQPQHF.

This clonotype turned up a few times. This chain's CDR3 is CASSLRTSGSSDTQYF. The CDR3, as DNA: TGCGCCAGCAGCTTGCGGACTAGCGGGAGTTCTGATACGCAGTATTTT. J is TRBJ2-3 and V is TRBV5-1; 13 positions agree with TRBD2. Trimming took 1 base from V and 6 from J; bases not matched to a gene: 5. This CDR3 is 16 amino acids long. Germline loops: CDR1 SGHRS, CDR2 YFSETQ.

J is TRBJ2-5 and V is TRBV27; the match to TRBD1 covers 9 bases. Germline trimming cut 5 bases from V and 7 bases from J; bases unmatched to any gene: 5. Germline V CDR1 and CDR2: MNHEY, SMNVEV (reference sequence). The CDR3 loop spans 13 amino acids. The CDR3 loop is CASSGQGMGTQYF. The CDR3 bases are TGTGCCAGCAGTGGACAGGGGATGGGGACCCAGTACTTC.

This clonotype was observed at least ten times. CDR3 sequence (DNA): TGTGCCAGCAGCTTAGCGGACCAAGAGACCCAGTACTTC. Translation gives CASSLADQETQYF. The chain couples TRBV7-2 to TRBJ2-5; no clear D gene. CDR1 is SGHTA and CDR2 is FQGNSA in the germline V gene. Trimming removed 0 bases from V and 0 bases from J, with 2 bases in between. The CDR3 has 13 residues.

This clonotype was seen at least ten times. The chain couples TRBV5-4 to TRBJ2-5; D is uncertain. Looked up from germline, CDR1 is SGHNT and CDR2 is YYREEE (reference sequence). With 0 bases removed from V and 3 bases from J, the gap between germline ends came to 9 bases. The CDR3 spans 14 residues. This CDR3 is CASSLGTEKETQYF. The CDR3 nucleotides read TGTGCCAGCAGCTTGGGGACCGAAAAAGAGACCCAGTACTTC.

This clonotype was seen ten or more times. This rearrangement joins TRBV20-1 to TRBJ1-1; D is unresolved. This CDR3 has 13 amino acids. Germline assignment: CDR1 DFQATT and CDR2 SNEGSKA (reference sequence). Trimming pared 0 bases from V and 3 bases from J, leaving 8 bases between. CDR3 region: CSAREVRHTEAFF. Here the CDR3 DNA reads TGCAGTGCTAGAGAGGTCAGACACACTGAAGCTTTCTTT.

This clonotype was counted many times. The chain uses TRBV20-1 and TRBJ1-6, with 8 bases fitting TRBD1. With V trimmed by 0 bases and J by 6 bases, 16 bases remained unmatched. The CDR3 spans 19 residues. Germline CDR1 reads DFQATT; CDR2 reads SNEGSKA (reference sequence). The CDR3 reads CSARDLSWAGTGVNSPLHF. The DNA for the CDR3 is TGCAGTGCTAGAGATTTATCTTGGGCCGGGACAGGAGTTAATTCACCCCTCCACTTT.

The chain recombines TRBV7-2 with TRBJ2-3, with TRBD1 matching 7 bases. V was clipped by 5 bases and J by 2 bases; unmatched bases: 1. Germline values: CDR1 SGHTA, CDR2 FQGNSA. This CDR3 has 13 amino acids. The CDR3 nucleotides are TGTGCCAGCAGCAGGGGGCCCACAGATACGCAGTATTTT. Protein sequence: CASSRGPTDTQYF.

Comments on this clonotype: The germline gene is not matched at one end of the junction; a read error may be the cause. The chain employs TRBV27 and TRBJ2-6, with D possibly TRBD2 on 6 matching bases. Germline CDR1 reads MNHEY; CDR2 reads SMNVEV (reference sequence). This CDR3 region has 17 residues. CDR3 sequence reads: CASSLTPGGAGIVAEAF. The CDR3 DNA sequence: TGTGCCAGCAGTTTAACTCCAGGAGGGGCAGGCATCGTCGCTGAAGCTTTC.

A remark on this clonotype: Just one base apart from a much larger clone, this may be a read error. The chain recombines TRBV4-3 with TRBJ2-7; D might be TRBD2 (6 bases). There are 15 residues in the CDR3. CDR1 LGHNA and CDR2 YSLEER come from the germline V gene. V lost 3 bases and J 7 bases, leaving 19 bases between the germline ends. The CDR3 DNA is TGCGCCAGCAGCCATCGGGCTACGGAGGGGAGTGAGCAGTACTTC. Translated, it gives CASSHRATEGSEQYF.

This clonotype was seen once. The chain uses TRBV7-2 and TRBJ2-7; TRBD2 matches 9 bases. Germline values: CDR1 SGHTA, CDR2 FQGNSA. J gave up 5 bases and V 4 bases, and 18 bases lay outside the gene matches. The CDR3 contains 18 residues. CDR3 sequence: CASSCLGLAGPKEDEQYF. CDR3 bases: TGTGCCAGCAGCTGCCTCGGGCTAGCGGGACCCAAAGAAGACGAGCAGTACTTC. The full variable domain, with the rest looked up from reference TRBV7-2 and TRBJ2-7, is GAGVSQSPSNKVTEKGKDVELRCDPISGHTALYWYRQSLGQGLEFLIYFQGNSAPDKSGLPSDRFSAERTGGSVSTLTIQRTQQEDSAVYLCASSCLGLAGPKEDEQYFGPGTRLTVT.

To note about this clonotype: A read error may be the cause here, since a much bigger clone is one base away. This chain joins TRBV4-1 and TRBJ2-1; D remains unclear. CDR1 is MGHRA and CDR2 is YSYEKL in the germline V gene. This CDR3 has 16 amino acids. The ends were cut back, 0 bases at V and 0 bases at J, with 9 bases in the middle. The CDR3 sequence is CASSQDLANSYNEQFF. CDR3 in DNA: TGCGCCAGCAGCCAAGACTTGGCGAACTCCTACAATGAGCAGTTCTTC.

This clonotype occurred many times. The rearrangement links TRBV7-2 to TRBJ1-4; TRBD1 aligns across 12 bases. After removal of 4 bases from V and 13 bases from J, the junction contained 7 bases not matched to a gene. The CDR3 runs 14 residues. Germline V CDR1 and CDR2: SGHTA, FQGNSA. CDR3 region: CASSSRDRGLGLFF. The CDR3 bases are TGTGCCAGCAGCTCCCGGGACAGGGGGCTCGGACTGTTTTTT.